A selection of T cell receptor beta chains follows, all from one sample in a study of cytomegalovirus exposure and HLA in healthy donors. Sequencing used immunoSEQ multiplex PCR; TCRdb keeps in-frame clones, though not all of them. The sample holds about 57,000 clones, 65% to 90% seen once. Sequenced material: PBMCs. The origin of the receptors is a man aged 30-40 years in good health and CMV-seronegative. Both conserved end residues are part of each CDR3. The D gene is left open where the match is weak. Size values are once, few and many counts, or a class for expanded clones, and some rows have none.

D,size,J,V,CDR3,DNA
-,-,TRBJ1-1,TRBV7-2,CASSLGWGGISEAFF,TGTGCCAGCAGCTTAGGGTGGGGGGGGATCAGTGAAGCTTTCTTT
-,-,TRBJ2-1,TRBV30,CAWSVGQYNEQFF,TGTGCCTGGAGTGTTGGGCAGTACAATGAGCAGTTCTTC
TRBD1,-,TRBJ1-2,TRBV7-2,CASSQGQNYGYTF,TGTGCCAGCAGCCAGGGACAGAACTATGGCTACACCTTC
-,-,TRBJ2-7,TRBV6-4,CASSDSETGEQYF,TGTGCCAGCAGTGACTCAGAGACTGGGGAGCAGTACTTC
-,-,TRBJ1-1,TRBV7-8,CASSLDGGTEAFF,TGTGCCAGCAGCTTAGACGGGGGCACTGAAGCTTTCTTT
TRBD1,-,TRBJ2-5,TRBV6-5,CASSYSWGQRWETQYF,TGTGCCAGCAGTTACTCGTGGGGACAGAGGTGGGAGACCCAGTACTTC
TRBD2,-,TRBJ2-3,TRBV4-1,CASSQYIPAGVGEDTQYF,TGCGCCAGCAGCCAGTATATCCCAGCGGGAGTGGGTGAAGATACGCAGTATTTT
TRBD1,few,TRBJ1-3,TRBV7-9,CASSRTGVGNTIYF,TGTGCCAGCAGCCGGACAGGGGTGGGAAACACCATATATTTT
TRBD2,-,TRBJ2-7,TRBV7-9,CASSGTSGSYEQYF,TGTGCCAGCAGCGGGACTAGCGGCTCCTACGAGCAGTACTTC
-,-,TRBJ1-1,TRBV7-2,CASSLNRVTEAFF,TGTGCCAGCAGCTTAAACAGGGTCACTGAAGCTTTCTTT
-,-,TRBJ2-1,TRBV19,CASSIVGGRVQNEQFF,TGTGCCAGTAGTATAGTCGGAGGAAGGGTACAGAATGAGCAGTTCTTC
-,-,TRBJ1-2,TRBV19,CASSIDMTTPGYGYTF,TGTGCCAGTAGTATAGATATGACAACCCCAGGCTATGGCTACACCTTC
-,-,TRBJ2-1,TRBV29-1,CSVEYSPADEQFF,TGCAGCGTTGAATATAGCCCCGCCGATGAGCAGTTCTTC
-,-,TRBJ2-3,TRBV20-1,CSGRDTDTQYF,TGCAGTGGGCGGGACACAGATACGCAGTATTTT
-,-,TRBJ2-3,TRBV6-5,CASSYGGNTDTQYF,TGTGCCAGCAGTTACGGCGGGAACACAGATACGCAGTATTTT
-,-,TRBJ2-1,TRBV4-3,CASSHRVSSYNEQFF,TGCGCCAGCAGCCACAGGGTAAGCTCCTACAATGAGCAGTTCTTC
TRBD1,-,TRBJ1-1,TRBV11-2,CASSFTGGHTEAFF,TGTGCCAGCAGCTTTACAGGGGGGCACACTGAAGCTTTCTTT
-,few,TRBJ2-1,TRBV7-9,CASTVLNEQFF,TGTGCCAGCACCGTTCTCAATGAGCAGTTCTTC
TRBD1,-,TRBJ1-1,TRBV5-8,CASSDGQGHTEAFF,TGTGCCAGCAGCGACGGACAGGGCCACACTGAAGCTTTCTTT